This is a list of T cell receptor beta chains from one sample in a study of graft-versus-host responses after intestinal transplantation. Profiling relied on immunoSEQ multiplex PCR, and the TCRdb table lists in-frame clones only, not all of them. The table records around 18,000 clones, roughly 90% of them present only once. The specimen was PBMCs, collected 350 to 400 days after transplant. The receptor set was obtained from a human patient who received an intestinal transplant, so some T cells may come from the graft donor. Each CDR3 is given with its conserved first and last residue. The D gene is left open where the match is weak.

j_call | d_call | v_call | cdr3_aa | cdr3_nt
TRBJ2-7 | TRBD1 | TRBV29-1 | CSVAQGAVEQYF | TGCAGCGTAGCGCAGGGGGCGGTCGAGCAGTACTTC
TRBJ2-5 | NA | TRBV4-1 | CASSLGHAQYF | TGCGCCAGCAGCCTCGGACATGCCCAGTACTTC
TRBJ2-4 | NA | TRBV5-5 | CASSLATGRDGNIQYF | TGTGCCAGCAGCTTGGCCACGGGTCGGGACGGAAACATTCAGTACTTC
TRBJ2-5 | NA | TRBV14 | CASSQRSDFRETQYF | TGTGCCAGCAGCCAGAGATCGGACTTTAGGGAGACCCAGTACTTC
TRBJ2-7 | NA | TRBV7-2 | CASSDSYEQYF | TGTGCCAGCAGCGATAGCTACGAGCAGTACTTC
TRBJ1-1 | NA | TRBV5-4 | CASSLRQIKLNTEAFF | TGTGCCAGCAGCTTGAGACAGATTAAACTGAACACTGAAGCTTTCTTT
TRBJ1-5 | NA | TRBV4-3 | CASSHAGYSNQPQHF | TGCGCCAGCAGCCACGCAGGGTATAGCAATCAGCCCCAGCATTTT
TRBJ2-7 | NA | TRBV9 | CASSVVPDSNEQYF | TGTGCCAGCAGCGTAGTACCCGACAGCAACGAGCAGTACTTC
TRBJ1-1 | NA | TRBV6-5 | CAARGDRTGTEAFF | TGTGCCGCCCGGGGCGACAGGACGGGGACTGAAGCTTTCTTT
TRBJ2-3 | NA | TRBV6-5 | CASSLRTFTDTQYF | TGTGCCAGCAGTTTACGGACTTTCACAGATACGCAGTATTTT